This TCR beta chain was observed in a study of blood T cell repertoires in COVID-19. In the study overall: The United States, Italy and Spain supplied acute and convalescent COVID-19 samples. Nucleic acid was either cDNA or gDNA, and it came from T cells, B-cell-depleted T cells, or PBMCs.

From germline, CDR1 is LNHDA and CDR2 SQIVND (reference sequence). V lost 9 bases to trimming and J lost 0 bases, with 12 bases between them. There are 15 residues in the CDR3. Methods used by the authors: Cell counts per sample came from amplifying reference gene primers. Profiling relied on immunoSEQ multiplex PCR, and the TCRdb table lists in-frame clones only, not all of them. V, J and clone size are those of that table, while D and trimming were read from the DNA. The top ten clones hold roughly 4.6% of a sample with approximately 260,000 clones, approximately 82% of them seen once. The sequenced sample was peripheral blood. The chain combines TRBV19 with TRBJ2-6, with D uncertain. This clonotype was sampled from a man aged 60 to 75 who had recovered from COVID-19. The CDR3 nucleotides are TGTGCCAGCCTTTCTTTTATCTCTGGGGCCAACGTCCTGACTTTC. It codes for CASLSFISGANVLTF.